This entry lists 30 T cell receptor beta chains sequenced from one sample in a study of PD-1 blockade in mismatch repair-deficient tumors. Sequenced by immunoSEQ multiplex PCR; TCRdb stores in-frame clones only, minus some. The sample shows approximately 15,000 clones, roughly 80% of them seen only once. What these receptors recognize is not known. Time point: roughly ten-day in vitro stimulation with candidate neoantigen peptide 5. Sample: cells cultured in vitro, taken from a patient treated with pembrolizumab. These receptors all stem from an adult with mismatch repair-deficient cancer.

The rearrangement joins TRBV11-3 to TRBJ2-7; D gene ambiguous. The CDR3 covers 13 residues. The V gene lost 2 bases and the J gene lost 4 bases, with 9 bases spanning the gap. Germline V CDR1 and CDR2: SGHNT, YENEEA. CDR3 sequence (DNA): TGTGCCAGCAGCTTAAGTGATGCATACGAGCAGTACTTC. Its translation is CASSLSDAYEQYF. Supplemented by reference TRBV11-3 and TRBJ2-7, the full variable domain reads EAGVVQSPRYKIIEKKQPVAFWCNPISGHNTLYWYLQNLGQGPELLIRYENEEAVDDSQLPKDRFSAERLKGVDSTLKIQPAELGDSAVYLCASSLSDAYEQYFGPGTRLTVT.

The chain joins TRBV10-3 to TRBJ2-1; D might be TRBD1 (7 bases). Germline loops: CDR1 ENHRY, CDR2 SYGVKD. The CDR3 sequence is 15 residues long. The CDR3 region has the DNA TGTGCTACTCAGGGGGGCGGATTCTCCTACAATGAGCAGTTCTTC. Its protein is CATQGGGFSYNEQFF.

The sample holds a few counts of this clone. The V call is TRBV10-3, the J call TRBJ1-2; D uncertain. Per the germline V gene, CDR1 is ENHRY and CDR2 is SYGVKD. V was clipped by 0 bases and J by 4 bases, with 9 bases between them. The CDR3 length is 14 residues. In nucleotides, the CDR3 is TGTGCCATCAGTGAGTCGAATCTAATCTATGGCTACACCTTC. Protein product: CAISESNLIYGYTF.

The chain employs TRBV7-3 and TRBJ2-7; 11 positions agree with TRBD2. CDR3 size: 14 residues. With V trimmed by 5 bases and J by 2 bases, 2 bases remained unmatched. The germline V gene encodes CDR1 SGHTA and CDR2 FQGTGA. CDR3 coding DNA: TGTGCCAGCAGCGTAGCGGGAGGGCCCTACGAGCAGTACTTC. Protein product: CASSVAGGPYEQYF.

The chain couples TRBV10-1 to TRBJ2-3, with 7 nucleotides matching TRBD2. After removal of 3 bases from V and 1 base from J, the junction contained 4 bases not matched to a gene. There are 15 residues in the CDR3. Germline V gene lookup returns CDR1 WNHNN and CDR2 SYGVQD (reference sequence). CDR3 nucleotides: TGCGCCAGCAGTGACGGGGGGAGTCGCACAGATACGCAGTATTTT. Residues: CASSDGGSRTDTQYF.

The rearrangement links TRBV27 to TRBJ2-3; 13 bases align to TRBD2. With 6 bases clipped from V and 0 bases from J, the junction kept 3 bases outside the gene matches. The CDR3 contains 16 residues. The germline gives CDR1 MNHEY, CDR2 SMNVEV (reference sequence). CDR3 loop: CASRWTSGSSTDTQYF. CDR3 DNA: TGTGCCAGCAGGTGGACTAGCGGGAGTAGCACAGATACGCAGTATTTT.

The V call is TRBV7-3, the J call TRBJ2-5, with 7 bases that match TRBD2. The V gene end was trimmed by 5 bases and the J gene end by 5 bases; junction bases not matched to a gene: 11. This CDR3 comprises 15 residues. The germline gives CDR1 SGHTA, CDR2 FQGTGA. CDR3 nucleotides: TGTGCCAGCAGCCTCAATGGACTAGGGCGCGAGACCCAGTACTTC. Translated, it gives CASSLNGLGRETQYF.

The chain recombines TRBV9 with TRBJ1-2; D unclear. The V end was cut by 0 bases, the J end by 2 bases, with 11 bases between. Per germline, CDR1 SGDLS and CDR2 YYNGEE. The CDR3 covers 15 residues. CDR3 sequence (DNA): TGTGCCAGCAGCGTAGTGGGAGACGAAAACTATGGCTACACCTTC. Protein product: CASSVVGDENYGYTF.

This chain's CDR3 is CASSGFQGEDQPQHF. CDR3 nucleotides: TGTGCCAGCAGTGGTTTTCAGGGAGAGGATCAGCCCCAGCATTTT. The chain carries TRBV6-1 and TRBJ1-5; tentative D call: TRBD1 (5 bases). The germline gives CDR1 MNHNS, CDR2 SASEGT. V was pared by 4 bases and J by 5 bases, with 15 bases between. The CDR3 has 15 residues.

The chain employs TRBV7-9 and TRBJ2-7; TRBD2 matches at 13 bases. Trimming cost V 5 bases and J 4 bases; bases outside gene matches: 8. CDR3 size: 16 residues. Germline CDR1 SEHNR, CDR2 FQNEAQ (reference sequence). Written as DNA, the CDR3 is TGTGCCAGCAGCACATGGACTAGCGGGAGATCATACGAGCAGTACTTC. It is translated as CASSTWTSGRSYEQYF. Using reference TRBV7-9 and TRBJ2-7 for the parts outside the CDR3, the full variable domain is DTGVSQNPRHKITKRGQNVTFRCDPISEHNRLYWYRQTLGQGPEFLTYFQNEAQLEKSRLLSDRFSAERPKGSFSTLEIQRTEQGDSAMYLCASSTWTSGRSYEQYFGPGTRLTVT.

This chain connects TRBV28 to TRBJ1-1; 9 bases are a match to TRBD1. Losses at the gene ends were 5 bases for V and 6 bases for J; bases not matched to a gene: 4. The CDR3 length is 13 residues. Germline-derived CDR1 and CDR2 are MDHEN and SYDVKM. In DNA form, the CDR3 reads TGTGCCAGCAGTCGGGACAGGGTAGCTGAAGCTTTCTTT. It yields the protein CASSRDRVAEAFF.

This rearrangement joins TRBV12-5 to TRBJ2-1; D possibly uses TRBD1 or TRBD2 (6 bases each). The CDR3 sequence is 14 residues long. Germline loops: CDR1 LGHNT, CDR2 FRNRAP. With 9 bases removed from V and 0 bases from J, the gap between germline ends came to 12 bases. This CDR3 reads CASLGGSSYNEQFF. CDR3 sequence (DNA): TGTGCTAGCCTAGGGGGGAGCTCCTACAATGAGCAGTTCTTC.

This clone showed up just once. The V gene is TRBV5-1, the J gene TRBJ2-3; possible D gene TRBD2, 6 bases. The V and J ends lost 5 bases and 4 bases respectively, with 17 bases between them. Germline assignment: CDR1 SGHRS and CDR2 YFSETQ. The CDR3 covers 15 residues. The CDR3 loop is CASRVTRARADTQYF. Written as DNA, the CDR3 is TGCGCCAGCAGGGTGACTAGAGCTAGAGCAGATACGCAGTATTTT.

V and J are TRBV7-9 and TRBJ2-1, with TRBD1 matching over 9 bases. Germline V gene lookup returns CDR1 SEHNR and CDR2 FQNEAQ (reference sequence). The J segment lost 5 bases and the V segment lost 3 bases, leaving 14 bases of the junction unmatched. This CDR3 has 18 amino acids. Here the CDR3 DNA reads TGTGCCAGCAGCTTCCCCTCAGCCGGGACAGGGAGGAACAATGAGCAGTTCTTC. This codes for CASSFPSAGTGRNNEQFF.

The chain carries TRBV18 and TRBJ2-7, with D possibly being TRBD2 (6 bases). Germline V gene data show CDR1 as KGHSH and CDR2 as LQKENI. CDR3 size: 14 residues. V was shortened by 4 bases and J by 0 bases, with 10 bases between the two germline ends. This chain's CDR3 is CASSQGLVSYEQYF. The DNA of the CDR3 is TGTGCCAGCTCACAGGGACTGGTCTCCTACGAGCAGTACTTC. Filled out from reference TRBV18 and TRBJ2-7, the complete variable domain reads NAGVMQNPRHLVRRRGQEARLRCSPMKGHSHVYWYRQLPEEGLKFMVYLQKENIIDESGMPKERFSAEFPKEGPSILRIQQVVRGDSAAYFCASSQGLVSYEQYFGPGTRLTVT.

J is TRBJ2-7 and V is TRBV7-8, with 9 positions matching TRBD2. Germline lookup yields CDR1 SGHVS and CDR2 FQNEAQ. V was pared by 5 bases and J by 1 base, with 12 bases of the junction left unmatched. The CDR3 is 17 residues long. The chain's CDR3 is CASSEPPSGDLSYEQYF. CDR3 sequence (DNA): TGTGCCAGCAGCGAACCGCCTAGCGGGGACTTATCCTACGAGCAGTACTTC.

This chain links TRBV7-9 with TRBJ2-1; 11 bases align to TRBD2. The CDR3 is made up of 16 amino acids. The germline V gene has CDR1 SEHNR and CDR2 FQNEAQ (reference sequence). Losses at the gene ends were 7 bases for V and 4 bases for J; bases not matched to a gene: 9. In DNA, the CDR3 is TGTGCCAGCATCCTCATACTAGCGGGAGTTTACAATGAGCAGTTCTTC. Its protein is CASILILAGVYNEQFF.

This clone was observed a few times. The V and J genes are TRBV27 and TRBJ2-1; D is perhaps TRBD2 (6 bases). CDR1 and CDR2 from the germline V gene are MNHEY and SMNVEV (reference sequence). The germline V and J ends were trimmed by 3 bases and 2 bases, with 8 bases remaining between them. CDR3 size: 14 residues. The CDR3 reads CASSFAGPYNEQFF. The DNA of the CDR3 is TGTGCCAGCAGTTTCGCGGGACCCTACAATGAGCAGTTCTTC.

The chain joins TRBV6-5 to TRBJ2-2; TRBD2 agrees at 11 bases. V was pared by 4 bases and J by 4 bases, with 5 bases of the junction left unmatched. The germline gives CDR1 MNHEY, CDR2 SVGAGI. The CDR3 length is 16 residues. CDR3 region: CASSFNSGRATGELFF. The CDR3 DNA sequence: TGTGCCAGCAGTTTTAATAGCGGGAGGGCCACCGGGGAGCTGTTTTTT.

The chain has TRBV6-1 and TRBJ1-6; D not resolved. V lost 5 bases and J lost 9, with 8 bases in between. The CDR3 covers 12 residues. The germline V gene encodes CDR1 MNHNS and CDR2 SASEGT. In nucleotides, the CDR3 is TGTGCCAGCAGTTTGGCCTTTTCACCCCTCCACTTT. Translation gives CASSLAFSPLHF.

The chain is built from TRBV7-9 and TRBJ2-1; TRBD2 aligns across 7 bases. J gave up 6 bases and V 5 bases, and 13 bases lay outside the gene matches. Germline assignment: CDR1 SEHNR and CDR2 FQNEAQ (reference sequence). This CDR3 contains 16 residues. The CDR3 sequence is CASSHGVGRTFNEQFF. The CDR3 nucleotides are TGTGCCAGCAGCCACGGGGTCGGGAGGACCTTCAATGAGCAGTTCTTC.

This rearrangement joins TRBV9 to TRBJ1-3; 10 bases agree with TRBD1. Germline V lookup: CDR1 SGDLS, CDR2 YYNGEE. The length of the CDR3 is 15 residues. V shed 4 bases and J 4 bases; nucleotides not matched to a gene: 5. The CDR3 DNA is TGTGCCAGCAGCCCGAGGACAGGGGGAGGAAACACCATATATTTT. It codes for CASSPRTGGGNTIYF.

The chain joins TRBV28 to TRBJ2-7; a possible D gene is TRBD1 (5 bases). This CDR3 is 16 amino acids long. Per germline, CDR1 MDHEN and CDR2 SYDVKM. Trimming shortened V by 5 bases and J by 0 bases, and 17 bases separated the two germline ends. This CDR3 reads CASSPGGATFSYEQYF. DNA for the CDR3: TGTGCCAGCAGTCCAGGTGGGGCGACCTTCTCCTACGAGCAGTACTTC.

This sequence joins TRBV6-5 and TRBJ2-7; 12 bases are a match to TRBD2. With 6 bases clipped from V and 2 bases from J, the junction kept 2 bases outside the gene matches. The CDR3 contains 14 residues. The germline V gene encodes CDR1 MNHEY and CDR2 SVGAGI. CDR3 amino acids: CASRTSGGTYEQYF. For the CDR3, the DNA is TGTGCCAGCAGGACTAGCGGGGGTACCTACGAGCAGTACTTC.

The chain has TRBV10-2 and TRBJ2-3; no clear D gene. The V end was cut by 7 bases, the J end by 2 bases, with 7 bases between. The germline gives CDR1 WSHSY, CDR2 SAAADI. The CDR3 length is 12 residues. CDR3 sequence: CASTVSTDTQYF. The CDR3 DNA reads TGCGCCAGCACCGTTTCCACAGATACGCAGTATTTT.

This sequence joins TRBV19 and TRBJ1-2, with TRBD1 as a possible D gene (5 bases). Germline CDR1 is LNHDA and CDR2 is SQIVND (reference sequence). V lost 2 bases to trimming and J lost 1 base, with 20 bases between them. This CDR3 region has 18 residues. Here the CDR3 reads CASSISTESGSFNYGYTF. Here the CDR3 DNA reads TGTGCCAGTAGTATATCGACAGAGAGTGGTTCTTTTAACTATGGCTACACCTTC.

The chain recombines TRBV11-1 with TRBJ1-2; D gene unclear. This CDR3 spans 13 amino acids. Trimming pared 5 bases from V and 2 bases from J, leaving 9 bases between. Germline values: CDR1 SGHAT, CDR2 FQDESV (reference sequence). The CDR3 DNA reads TGTGCCAGCAGCGTTGACGGCAACTATGGCTACACCTTC. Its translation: CASSVDGNYGYTF.

CDR3 nucleotides: TGTGCCAGCAGGGACACAGGGGCTAGCACAGATACGCAGTATTTT. It translates to CASRDTGASTDTQYF. The chain combines TRBV2 with TRBJ2-3; 7 bases align to TRBD1. This CDR3 is built from 15 residues. Trimming at V came to 6 bases and at J to 0 bases, leaving 6 bases not matched to a gene. Germline CDR1 reads SNHLY; CDR2 reads FYNNEI.

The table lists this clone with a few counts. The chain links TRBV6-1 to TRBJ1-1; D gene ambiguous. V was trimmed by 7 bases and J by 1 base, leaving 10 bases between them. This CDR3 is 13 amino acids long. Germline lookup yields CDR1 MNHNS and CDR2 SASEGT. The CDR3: CASNPFSNTEAFF. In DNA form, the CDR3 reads TGTGCCAGCAACCCGTTTTCGAACACTGAAGCTTTCTTT.

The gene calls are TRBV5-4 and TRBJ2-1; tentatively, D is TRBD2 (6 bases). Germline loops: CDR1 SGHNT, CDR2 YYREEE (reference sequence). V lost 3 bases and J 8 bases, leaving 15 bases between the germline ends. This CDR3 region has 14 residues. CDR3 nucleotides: TGTGCCAGCAGCTCCCGTGGGGGGAGCGATGAGCAGTTCTTC. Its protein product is CASSSRGGSDEQFF.